These T cell receptor beta chains were read from a single sample in a study of PD-1 blockade in classical Hodgkin lymphoma. TCRdb keeps only in-frame clones here, not all; method: immunoSEQ multiplex PCR. The sample lists more than 45,000 clones, approximately 70% occurring once. The source material was peripheral blood mononuclear cells (PBMCs), sampled at baseline. The receptors stem from a human donor with classical Hodgkin lymphoma. CDR3s include the opening cysteine and the closing phenylalanine or tryptophan. Fields, in order: J gene, D gene, V gene, clone size, CDR3 DNA, CDR3 protein. The D gene is left open where the match is weak. Only part of the rows carry a size: once, few, many, or a class if the clone is expanded.

TRBJ1-6	.	TRBV7-3	.	TGTGCCAGCAGCCTGACCCAGGGGCATAATTCACCCCTCCACTTT	CASSLTQGHNSPLHF
TRBJ2-6	.	TRBV27	once	TGTGCCAGCAGTCTTATAATGGAGACTGGGGCCAACGTCCTGACTTTC	CASSLIMETGANVLTF
TRBJ2-1	.	TRBV6-5	few	TGTGCCAGCAGTTACTTAGGGCCTCCCTATGAGCAGTTCTTC	CASSYLGPPYEQFF
TRBJ1-2	.	TRBV27	.	TGTGCCAGCAGTTTTGGGGGGCTCGGATATGGCTACACCTTC	CASSFGGLGYGYTF
TRBJ2-7	.	TRBV14	.	TGTGCCAGCAGCCAAGGCTACGAGCAGTACTTC	CASSQGYEQYF
TRBJ1-3	.	TRBV5-1	.	TGCGCCAGCAGCAGGGAAGGGGTCGGAAACACCATATATTTT	CASSREGVGNTIYF
TRBJ2-3	.	TRBV9	.	TGTGCCAGCAGCGTAGAGGGGCGGGCTGGCGCAGATACGCAGTATTTT	CASSVEGRAGADTQYF
TRBJ2-1	.	TRBV5-6	.	TGTGCCAGCAGCTATGGACGGCCAAATGAGCAGTTCTTC	CASSYGRPNEQFF
TRBJ2-5	.	TRBV30	.	TGTGCCTGGAGTGCGGCATTTGGGGAGACCCAGTACTTC	CAWSAAFGETQYF
TRBJ1-1	TRBD1	TRBV28	.	TGTGCCAGCAGTTCATTCAGGGGGCTGGGCACTGAAGCTTTCTTT	CASSSFRGLGTEAFF
TRBJ1-1	.	TRBV28	.	TGTGCCAGCAGTTTAAGGCCCCGGGGGAACACTGAAGCTTTCTTT	CASSLRPRGNTEAFF
TRBJ2-1	TRBD1	TRBV7-9	.	TGTGCCAGCAGAACCCCGGGACAGGAGCAGTTCTTC	CASRTPGQEQFF
TRBJ1-2	TRBD1	TRBV5-4	few	TGTGCCAGCAGCCGGGGGACAGGGGGCCTGGCTAACTATGGCTACACCTTC	CASSRGTGGLANYGYTF
TRBJ1-1	.	TRBV19	.	TGTGCCAGCGGGGACTCTCTGAACACTGAAGCTTTCTTT	CASGDSLNTEAFF
TRBJ2-7	TRBD1	TRBV14	once	TGTGCCAGCAGCCTTTTGGACAGGAGAGGGGGCGAGCAGTACTTC	CASSLLDRRGGEQYF
TRBJ1-1	TRBD1	TRBV27	.	TGTGCCAGCCGCGGGGGGACAGGTTTGAACACTGAAGCTTTCTTT	CASRGGTGLNTEAFF
TRBJ2-7	TRBD2	TRBV30	.	TGTGCCTGGAGTGTACGGGGGGGCCCGCCCAACGAGCAGTACTTC	CAWSVRGGPPNEQYF
TRBJ2-7	.	TRBV25-1	few	TGTGCCAGCAGTGAGTACGGAGACTCCTACGAGCAGTACTTC	CASSEYGDSYEQYF
TRBJ2-5	.	TRBV5-1	.	TGCGCCAGCAGCCCCGGCCTGGAGACCCAGTACTTC	CASSPGLETQYF
TRBJ1-3	TRBD1	TRBV7-9	once	TGTGCCAGCAGCTTAGGGACAGGTGGAAACACCATATATTTT	CASSLGTGGNTIYF
TRBJ1-5	.	TRBV28	few	TGTGCCAGCAGTCCCCGAGGTCTAGGGAACAGCAATCAGCCCCAGCATTTT	CASSPRGLGNSNQPQHF